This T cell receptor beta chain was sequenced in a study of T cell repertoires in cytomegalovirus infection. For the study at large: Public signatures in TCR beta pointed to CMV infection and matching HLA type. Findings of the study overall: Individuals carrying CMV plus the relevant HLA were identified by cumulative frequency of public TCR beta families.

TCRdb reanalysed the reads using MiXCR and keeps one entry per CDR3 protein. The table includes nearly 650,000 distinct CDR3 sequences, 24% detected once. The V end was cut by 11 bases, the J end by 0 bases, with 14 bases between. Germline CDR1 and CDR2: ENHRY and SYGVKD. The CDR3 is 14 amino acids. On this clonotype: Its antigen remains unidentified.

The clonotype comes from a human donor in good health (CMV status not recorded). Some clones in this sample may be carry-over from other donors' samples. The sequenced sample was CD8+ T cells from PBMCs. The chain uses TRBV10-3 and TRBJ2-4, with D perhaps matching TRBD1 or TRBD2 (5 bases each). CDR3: CAAGTPRAKNIQYF. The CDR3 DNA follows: TGTGCCGCCGGGACCCCTCGAGCCAAAAACATTCAGTACTTC.